This is a list of T cell receptor beta chains from one sample in a study of blood T cell repertoires in COVID-19. The assay was immunoSEQ multiplex PCR, and TCRdb's table has in-frame clones only and misses some. The sample lists under 400,000 clones; 90% were seen once. The sample consisted of peripheral blood. Receptor source: a man between 18 and 29 years old with active or convalescent COVID-19. Each CDR3 is given with its conserved first and last residue. The D gene is left open where the match is weak. A row's size may be missing; if present it is once, few, many or a size class.

cdr3_nt cdr3_aa j_call d_call v_call clone_size
TGTGCCAGCAGTGTCCGAGGGAGAAACGCCCACGAGCAGTACTTC CASSVRGRNAHEQYF TRBJ2-7 . TRBV25-1 .
TGTGCCAGCTCCGCGGGGGAGCCGAGCTCCTACAATGAGCAGTTCTTC CASSAGEPSSYNEQFF TRBJ2-1 TRBD2 TRBV5-4 once
TGTGCCACCAGTACAGGGAACTCTGGAAACACCATATATTTT CATSTGNSGNTIYF TRBJ1-3 . TRBV24-1 .
TGTGCCAGCAGTTACTCGAGGGGAGGCTACGAGCAGTACTTC CASSYSRGGYEQYF TRBJ2-7 . TRBV6-5 .
TGTGCCACGCGAGTATTAAATGAAAAACTGTTTTTT CATRVLNEKLFF TRBJ1-4 . TRBV28 .
TGTGCCAGCAGCCAGGGGGGCACTGAAGCTTTCTTT CASSQGGTEAFF TRBJ1-1 . TRBV3-1/TRBV3-2 .
TGTGCCAGCAGCTTAACAGGCTCGGCGGTGCGGGACTTTCGGTACAATGAGCAGTTCTTC CASSLTGSAVRDFRYNEQFF TRBJ2-1 . TRBV7-3 .
TGTGCCAGCAGTTCTACTTGGTATGGCTACACCTTC CASSSTWYGYTF TRBJ1-2 . TRBV6-2/TRBV6-3 .
TGTGCCAGCAGTTTACTGACTAGCGGGAGGACTAAATACGAGCAGTACTTC CASSLLTSGRTKYEQYF TRBJ2-7 TRBD2 TRBV28 .
TGTGCCAGCAGTTGGGGGGTGACTCAGCCCCAGCATTTT CASSWGVTQPQHF TRBJ1-5 . TRBV6-2/TRBV6-3 few
TGTGCCAGCAGCTTACTGGGACAGGGGAAGGAGACCCAGTACTTC CASSLLGQGKETQYF TRBJ2-5 TRBD1 TRBV27 few
TGTGCCAGTAGTATAGTCCTGGGACTATCTGGGGCCAACGTCCTGACTTTC CASSIVLGLSGANVLTF TRBJ2-6 TRBD2 TRBV19 .
TGTGCCAGCAGTTTACTCCGGAACTATGGCTACACCTTC CASSLLRNYGYTF TRBJ1-2 . TRBV27 .
TGTGCCAGCAGTGAAATCTTGGGCTTAAATGGCTACACCTTC CASSEILGLNGYTF TRBJ1-2 . TRBV25-1 .
TGTGCCAGCAGCCCAGGGGGATTGATCGAGACCCAGTACTTC CASSPGGLIETQYF TRBJ2-5 TRBD1 TRBV7-2 .
TGTGCCAGCAGCCTACGGGGGACCCAGTACTTC CASSLRGTQYF TRBJ2-5 . TRBV3-1/TRBV3-2 .
TGTGCCATCAATGGGGACAGGTCCTACGAGCAGTACTTC CAINGDRSYEQYF TRBJ2-7 TRBD1 TRBV10-3 .
TGTGCCAGCAGCCCGAGCGGGGGTCGCACAGATACGCAGTATTTT CASSPSGGRTDTQYF TRBJ2-3 TRBD2 TRBV7-7 .
TGTGCCAGCAGCTTGCGTAGGACAGGGTTGGACGAGCAGTACTTC CASSLRRTGLDEQYF TRBJ2-7 TRBD1 TRBV7-2 .
TGTGCCAGTAGTCACCGTCACGGGCAGGGGGTAGGCGAGCAGTACTTC CASSHRHGQGVGEQYF TRBJ2-7 TRBD1 TRBV19 .
TGTGCCAGCTCACCCAAAGCGGACAGCGGGGGTAAGCCCCAGCATTTT CASSPKADSGGKPQHF TRBJ1-5 . TRBV18 .
TGTGCCAGCAGTCTGCCCCTGGGGACAGGACCCGAAAAACTGTTTTTT CASSLPLGTGPEKLFF TRBJ1-4 TRBD1 TRBV28 .
TGTGCCAGCAGCCAAGATTCAGCGGGAGGTTATAACACCGGGGAGCTGTTTTTT CASSQDSAGGYNTGELFF TRBJ2-2 TRBD2 TRBV14 .
TGTGCCAGCAGTTACTCAAGGGGGTTTAACACTGAAGCTTTCTTT CASSYSRGFNTEAFF TRBJ1-1 . TRBV6-5 .
TGTGCCAGCAGTTACTTCGGGGGAGTAACAGATACGCAGTATTTT CASSYFGGVTDTQYF TRBJ2-3 . TRBV6-5 .
TGCGCCAGCAGCTTGTTTGCTAGCGGAAACTACGAGCAGTACTTC CASSLFASGNYEQYF TRBJ2-7 TRBD2 TRBV5-1 .
TGTGCCAGCAGTTACCCTGACAGGGGGATGGGTGAGCAGTTCTTC CASSYPDRGMGEQFF TRBJ2-1 TRBD1 TRBV6-5 .
TGTGCCAGCAGCAAACTAGCCGCGGTCACAGATACGCAGTATTTT CASSKLAAVTDTQYF TRBJ2-3 . TRBV3-1/TRBV3-2 .
TGTGCCAGCAGCCAAGTAGGGGGTATCGGCATTCAGTACTTC CASSQVGGIGIQYF TRBJ2-4 . TRBV14 .
TGTGCCAGCATCCCCGGGCAGGGGAATTCACCCCTCCACTTT CASIPGQGNSPLHF TRBJ1-6 . TRBV7-2 .
TGCAGCGTTGAGGAGCCGGGTACAGATACGCAGTATTTT CSVEEPGTDTQYF TRBJ2-3 . TRBV29-1 .
TGTGCCAGCAGTCCCCCAGTTGCGGGGGGTACCACCGGGGAGCTGTTTTTT CASSPPVAGGTTGELFF TRBJ2-2 TRBD2 TRBV27 .
TGTGCCAGAAGGGTAGCGGGGGGTGGTTACGAGCAGTACTTC CARRVAGGGYEQYF TRBJ2-7 TRBD2 TRBV6-5 .
TGTGCCAGCAGCGCCCGGGACAGAGAGCAGTACTTC CASSARDREQYF TRBJ2-7 TRBD1 TRBV5-4 .
TGTGCCAGCTCAGTAGGACAGGTTAGATCCTACGAGCAGTACTTC CASSVGQVRSYEQYF TRBJ2-7 TRBD1 TRBV18 .
TGTGCCAGTAGTATAGGCGGGTCGCTGGGTGAGCAGTTCTTC CASSIGGSLGEQFF TRBJ2-1 . TRBV19 .
TGCGCCAGCAGCGCGAGTAGCGGGATAGCCTACGAGCAGTACTTC CASSASSGIAYEQYF TRBJ2-7 TRBD2 TRBV4-1 .